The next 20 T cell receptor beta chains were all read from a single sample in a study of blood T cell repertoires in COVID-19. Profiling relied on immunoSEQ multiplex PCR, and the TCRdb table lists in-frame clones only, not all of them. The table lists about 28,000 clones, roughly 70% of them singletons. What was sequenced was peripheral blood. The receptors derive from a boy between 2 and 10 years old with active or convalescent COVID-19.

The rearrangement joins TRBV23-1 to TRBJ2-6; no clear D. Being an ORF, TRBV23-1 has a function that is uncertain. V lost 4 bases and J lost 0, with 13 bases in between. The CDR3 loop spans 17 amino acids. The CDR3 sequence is CASSRLTTNSGANVLTF. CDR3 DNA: TGCGCCAGCAGTCGATTGACAACAAACTCTGGGGCCAACGTCCTGACTTTC.

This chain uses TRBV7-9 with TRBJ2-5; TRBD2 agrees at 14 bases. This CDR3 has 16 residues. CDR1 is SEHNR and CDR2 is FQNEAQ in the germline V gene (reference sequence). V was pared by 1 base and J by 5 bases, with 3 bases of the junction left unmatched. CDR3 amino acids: CASSLETSGRGETQYF. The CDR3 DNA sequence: TGTGCCAGCAGCTTAGAGACTAGCGGGAGGGGGGAGACCCAGTACTTC.

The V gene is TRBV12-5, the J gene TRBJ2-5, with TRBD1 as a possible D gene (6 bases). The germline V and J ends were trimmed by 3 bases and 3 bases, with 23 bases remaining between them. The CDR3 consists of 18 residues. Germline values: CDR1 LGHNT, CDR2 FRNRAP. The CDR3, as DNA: TGTGCTAGTGGTTTCACGAGAAAGACAGGAGAAGAGGAAGAGACCCAGTACTTC. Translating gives CASGFTRKTGEEEETQYF.

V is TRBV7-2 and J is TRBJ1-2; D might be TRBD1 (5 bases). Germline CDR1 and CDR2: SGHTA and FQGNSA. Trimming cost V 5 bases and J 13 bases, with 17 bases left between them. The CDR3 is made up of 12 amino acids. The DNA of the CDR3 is TGTGCCAGCAGCCCCCGCAGGGTGACTCTCACCTTC. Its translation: CASSPRRVTLTF.

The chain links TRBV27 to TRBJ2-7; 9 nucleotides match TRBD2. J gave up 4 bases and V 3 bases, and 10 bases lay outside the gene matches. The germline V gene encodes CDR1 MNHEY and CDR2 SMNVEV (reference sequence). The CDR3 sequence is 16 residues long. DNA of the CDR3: TGTGCCAGCAGTTTCTTCGATAGCGGGAGTTTATACGAGCAGTACTTC. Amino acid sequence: CASSFFDSGSLYEQYF.

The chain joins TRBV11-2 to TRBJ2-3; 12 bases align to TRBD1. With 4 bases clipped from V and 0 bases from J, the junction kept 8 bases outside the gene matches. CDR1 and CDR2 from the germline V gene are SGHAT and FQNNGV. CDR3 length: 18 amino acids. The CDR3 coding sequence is TGTGCCAGCAGCTCCACCGGGACAGGGGGCACTAGCACAGATACGCAGTATTTT. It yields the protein CASSSTGTGGTSTDTQYF.

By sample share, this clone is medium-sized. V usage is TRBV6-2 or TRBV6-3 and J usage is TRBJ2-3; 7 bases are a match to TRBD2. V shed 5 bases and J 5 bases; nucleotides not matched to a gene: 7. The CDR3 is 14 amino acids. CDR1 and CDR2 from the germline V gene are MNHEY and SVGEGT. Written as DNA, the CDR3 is TGTGCCAGCAGTCCCCGGGGGAGGGGAGATACGCAGTATTTT. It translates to CASSPRGRGDTQYF.

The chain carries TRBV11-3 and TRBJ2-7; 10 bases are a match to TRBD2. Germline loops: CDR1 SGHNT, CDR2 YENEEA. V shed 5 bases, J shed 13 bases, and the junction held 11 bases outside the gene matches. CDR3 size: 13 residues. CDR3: CASSTTPTSGIYF. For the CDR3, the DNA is TGTGCCAGCAGCACGACCCCCACTAGCGGGATATACTTC.

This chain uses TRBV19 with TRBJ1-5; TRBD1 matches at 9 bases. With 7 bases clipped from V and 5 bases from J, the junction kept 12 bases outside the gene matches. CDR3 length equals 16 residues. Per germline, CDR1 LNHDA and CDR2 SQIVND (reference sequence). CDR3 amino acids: CASTLLRDRADQPQHF. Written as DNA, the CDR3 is TGTGCCAGTACCTTACTTAGGGACAGGGCCGATCAGCCCCAGCATTTT.

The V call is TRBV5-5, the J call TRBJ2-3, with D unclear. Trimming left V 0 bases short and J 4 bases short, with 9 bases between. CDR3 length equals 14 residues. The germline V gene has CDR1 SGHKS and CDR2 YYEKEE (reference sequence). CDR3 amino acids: CASSLVELPDTQYF. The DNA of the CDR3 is TGTGCCAGCAGCTTGGTGGAGCTTCCAGATACGCAGTATTTT.

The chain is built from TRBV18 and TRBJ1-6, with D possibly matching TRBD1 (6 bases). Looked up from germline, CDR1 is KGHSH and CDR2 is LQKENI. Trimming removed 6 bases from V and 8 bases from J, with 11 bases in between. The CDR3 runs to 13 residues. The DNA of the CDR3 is TGTGCCAGCTCTCGGAACAGGGATTCACCCCTCCACTTT. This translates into CASSRNRDSPLHF.

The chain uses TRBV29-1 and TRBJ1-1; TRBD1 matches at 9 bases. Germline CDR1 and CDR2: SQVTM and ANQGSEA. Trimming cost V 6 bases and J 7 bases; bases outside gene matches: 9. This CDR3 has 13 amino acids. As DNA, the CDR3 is TGCAGCGTCTCGGGACAGGGTATCAATGAAGCTTTCTTT. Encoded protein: CSVSGQGINEAFF.

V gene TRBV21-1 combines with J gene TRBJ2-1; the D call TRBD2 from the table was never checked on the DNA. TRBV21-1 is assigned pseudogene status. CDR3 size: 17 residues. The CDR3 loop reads CASSRGPAGVLWGEQFF. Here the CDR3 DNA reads TGTGCCAGCAGCCGGGGCCCAGCGGGAGTATTGTGGGGTGAGCAGTTCTTC.

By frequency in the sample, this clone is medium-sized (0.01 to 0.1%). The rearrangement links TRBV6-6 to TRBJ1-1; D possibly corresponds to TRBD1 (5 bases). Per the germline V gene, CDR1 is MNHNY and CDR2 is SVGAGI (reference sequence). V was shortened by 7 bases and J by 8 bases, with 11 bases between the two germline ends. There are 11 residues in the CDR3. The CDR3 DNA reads TGTGCCAGCAATAGGGACTCGGAAGCTTTCTTT. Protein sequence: CASNRDSEAFF.

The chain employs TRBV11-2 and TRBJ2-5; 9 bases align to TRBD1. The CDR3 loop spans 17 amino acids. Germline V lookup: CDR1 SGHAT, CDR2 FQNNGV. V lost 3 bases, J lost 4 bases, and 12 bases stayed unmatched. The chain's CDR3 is CASSLYITGTGRETQYF. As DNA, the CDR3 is TGTGCCAGCAGCTTGTACATAACCGGGACAGGGCGAGAGACCCAGTACTTC.

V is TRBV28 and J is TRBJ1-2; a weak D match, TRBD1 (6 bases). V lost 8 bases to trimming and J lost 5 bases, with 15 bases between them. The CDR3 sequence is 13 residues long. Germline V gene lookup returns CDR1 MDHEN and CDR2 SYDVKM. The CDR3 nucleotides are TGTGCCAGCGTTCCGGGGCAGGGGTATGGCTACACCTTC. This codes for CASVPGQGYGYTF.

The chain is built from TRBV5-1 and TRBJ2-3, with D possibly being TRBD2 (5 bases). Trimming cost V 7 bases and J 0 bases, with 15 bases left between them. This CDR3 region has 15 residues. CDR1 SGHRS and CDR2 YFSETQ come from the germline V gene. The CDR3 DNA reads TGCGCCAGCGGAAGAGTGGAGCGGAGCACAGATACGCAGTATTTT. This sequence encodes CASGRVERSTDTQYF.

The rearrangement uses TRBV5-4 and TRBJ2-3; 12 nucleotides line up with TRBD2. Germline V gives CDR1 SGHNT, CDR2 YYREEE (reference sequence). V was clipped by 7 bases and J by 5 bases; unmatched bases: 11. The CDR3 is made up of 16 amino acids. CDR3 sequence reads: CASGSQTSGSVDTQYF. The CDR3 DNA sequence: TGTGCCAGCGGATCGCAGACTAGCGGGAGTGTAGATACGCAGTATTTT.

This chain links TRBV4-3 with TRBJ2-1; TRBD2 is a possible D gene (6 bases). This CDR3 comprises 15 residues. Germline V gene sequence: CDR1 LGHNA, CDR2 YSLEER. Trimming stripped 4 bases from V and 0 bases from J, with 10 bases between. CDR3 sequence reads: CASSPLGGSYNEQFF. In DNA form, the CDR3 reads TGCGCCAGCAGCCCCTTGGGGGGCTCCTACAATGAGCAGTTCTTC.

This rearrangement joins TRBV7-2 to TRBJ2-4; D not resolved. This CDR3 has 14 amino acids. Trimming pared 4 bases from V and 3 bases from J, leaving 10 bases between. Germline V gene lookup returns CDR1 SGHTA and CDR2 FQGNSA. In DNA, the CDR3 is TGTGCCAGCAGCTACCTCAGGAACAAAAACATTCAGTACTTC. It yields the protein CASSYLRNKNIQYF. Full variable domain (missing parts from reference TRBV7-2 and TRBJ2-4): GAGVSQSPSNKVTEKGKDVELRCDPISGHTALYWYRQSLGQGLEFLIYFQGNSAPDKSGLPSDRFSAERTGGSVSTLTIQRTQQEDSAVYLCASSYLRNKNIQYFGAGTRLSVL.